This TCR beta chain was identified during a study of T cell repertoires in cytomegalovirus infection. Study-level results: What dominated the ex vivo response were HLA-C-restricted CMV-specific TCR beta clonotypes.

As to this clonotype: What it recognizes is unknown.

Via MiXCR, TCRdb re-called the reads, giving one row per CDR3 protein. The table lists around 49,000 distinct CDR3 sequences, about a fifth of them singletons. The germline V gene encodes CDR1 SEHNR and CDR2 FQNEAQ (reference sequence). This CDR3 spans 19 amino acids. Trimming stripped 4 bases from V and 0 bases from J, with 22 bases between. The sample in question was CD8+ T cells from cultured PBMCs, obtained from culture after CMV antigen stimulation. The rearrangement links TRBV7-9 to TRBJ2-1; possibly TRBD2 for D (6 bases). This TCR was recovered from a human donor in good health (CMV status not recorded). Some clones in this sample may be carry-over from other donors' samples. The CDR3 sequence is CASSSSFRRETSSYNEQFF. DNA of the CDR3: TGTGCCAGCAGCTCAAGTTTCAGGAGGGAAACTTCCTCCTACAATGAGCAGTTCTTC.